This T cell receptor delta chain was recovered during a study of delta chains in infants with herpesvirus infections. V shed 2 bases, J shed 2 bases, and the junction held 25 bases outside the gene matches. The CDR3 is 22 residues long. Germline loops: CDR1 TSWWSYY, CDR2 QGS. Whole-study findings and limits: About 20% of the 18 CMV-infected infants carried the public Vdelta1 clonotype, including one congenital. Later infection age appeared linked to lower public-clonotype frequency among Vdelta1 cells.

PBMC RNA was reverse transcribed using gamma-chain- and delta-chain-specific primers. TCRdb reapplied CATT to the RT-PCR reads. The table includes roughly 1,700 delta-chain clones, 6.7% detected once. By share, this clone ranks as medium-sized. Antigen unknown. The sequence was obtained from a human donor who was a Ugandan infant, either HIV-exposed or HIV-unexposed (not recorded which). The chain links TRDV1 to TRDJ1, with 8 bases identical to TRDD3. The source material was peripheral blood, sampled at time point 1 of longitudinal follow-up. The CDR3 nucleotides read TGTGCTCTTGGGGAAAGAGAGATACGCCGTTGGTACTGGGGGGCCTTGACCGATAAACTCATCTTT. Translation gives CALGEREIRRWYWGALTDKLIF.